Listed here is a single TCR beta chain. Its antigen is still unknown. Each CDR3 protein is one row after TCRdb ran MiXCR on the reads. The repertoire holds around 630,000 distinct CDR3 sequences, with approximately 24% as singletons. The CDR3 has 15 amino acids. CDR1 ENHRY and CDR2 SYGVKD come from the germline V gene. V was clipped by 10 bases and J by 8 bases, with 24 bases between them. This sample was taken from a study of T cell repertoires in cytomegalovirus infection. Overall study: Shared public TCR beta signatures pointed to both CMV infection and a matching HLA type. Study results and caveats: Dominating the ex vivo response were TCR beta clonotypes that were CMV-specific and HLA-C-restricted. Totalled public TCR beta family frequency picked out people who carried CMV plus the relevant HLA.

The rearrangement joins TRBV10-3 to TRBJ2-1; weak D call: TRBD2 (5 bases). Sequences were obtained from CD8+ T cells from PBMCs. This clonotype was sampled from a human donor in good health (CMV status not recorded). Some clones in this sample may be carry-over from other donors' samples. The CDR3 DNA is TGTGCCAACCTAGCAAAACTAGGACCGGACCATGAGCAGTTCTTC. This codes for CANLAKLGPDHEQFF.